This T cell receptor (beta chain) was sequenced for a study of T cells in Graves' hyperthyroidism and ophthalmopathy. In the study overall: Sampling of peripheral blood happened at initial diagnosis, prior to any treatment.

What was amplified from RNA transcripts were TCR beta CDR3 regions. The HTBI primer set was used in a first-round RT-PCR of the TCR CDR3. TCRdb processed the multiplex PCR reads anew with MiXCR; each CDR3 protein has one entry. The sample includes some 200,000 distinct CDR3 sequences, approximately 17% of them seen just once. Study results and caveats: A model of 13 V-J features distinguished ophthalmopathy from stable hyperthyroidism. The model identified upcoming ophthalmopathy a median 6.5 months ahead of onset.

The CDR3 has 13 residues. Trimming removed 6 bases from V and 7 bases from J, with 15 bases in between. Per germline, CDR1 LNHDA and CDR2 SQIVND (reference sequence). Uncontrolled infection, other autoimmune disease, pregnancy or lactation barred patients from enrollment. A remark on this clonotype: Its antigen is as yet unknown.

Sequencing input: blood. The chain joins TRBV19 to TRBJ1-2; D perhaps matches TRBD1 (5 bases). The receptor was derived from a man between 50 and 59 years old with Graves' hyperthyroidism. This chain's CDR3 is CASRGSGHSGYTF. The CDR3 nucleotides read TGTGCCAGTAGAGGATCAGGGCACTCTGGCTACACCTTC.